One and the same sample provided the 7 T cell receptor beta chains below, sequenced in a study of Graves' ophthalmopathy and Graves' hyperthyroidism. RNA transcripts provided the template for amplifying TCR beta CDR3 regions. Scientists carried out first-round RT-PCR using HTBI primers and then a second-round multiplex PCR. TCRdb ran MiXCR on the multiplex PCR reads and lists one entry per CDR3 protein. The table lists some 520,000 distinct CDR3 sequences, under 15% of them singletons. Sequenced material: blood. The origin of the receptors is a woman younger than 45 with Graves' ophthalmopathy.

This clonotype was detected ten times or more. The chain links TRBV12-3 or TRBV12-4 to TRBJ2-2; 8 nucleotides agree with TRBD1. With V trimmed by 3 bases and J by 6 bases, 0 bases remained unmatched. There are 13 residues in the CDR3. CDR3 region: CASSLTGAGELFF. The CDR3, as DNA: TGTGCCAGCAGTTTGACAGGGGCCGGGGAGCTGTTTTTT.

This clonotype was counted at least ten times. The rearrangement links TRBV25-1 to TRBJ2-2; TRBD1 aligns across 11 bases. This CDR3 region has 16 residues. V shed 2 bases, J shed 8 bases, and the junction held 7 bases outside the gene matches. Germline V gene sequence: CDR1 MGHDK, CDR2 SYGVNS. CDR3 in DNA: TGTGCCAGCAGTGAACCTAGGACAGGGGGCTTAGGGGAGCTGTTTTTT. Its protein is CASSEPRTGGLGELFF.

This clonotype was detected ten times or more. The rearrangement joins TRBV28 to TRBJ1-1; 7 bases align to TRBD1. Germline V gene sequence: CDR1 MDHEN, CDR2 SYDVKM. Trimming removed 6 bases from V and 6 bases from J; junction bases left unmatched: 4. There are 12 residues in the CDR3. The CDR3 protein is CASRPDRSEAFF. The CDR3, as DNA: TGTGCCAGCAGACCGGACAGGTCTGAAGCTTTCTTT.

This clonotype was counted many times. The chain recombines TRBV28 with TRBJ2-7; tentative D call: TRBD2 (6 bases). The CDR3 covers 16 residues. The V gene's germline CDR1 is MDHEN and CDR2 SYDVKM. V shed 7 bases and J shed 4 bases, with 23 bases lying between them. The CDR3 nucleotides read TGTGCCAGCAAACCTCGGGGGTTTAGGGTAGAGTACGAGCAGTACTTC. It encodes CASKPRGFRVEYEQYF.

This clonotype has ten or more counts. The rearrangement joins TRBV20-1 to TRBJ2-7; D is ambiguous. Germline CDR1 is DFQATT and CDR2 is SNEGSKA (reference sequence). CDR3 length: 14 residues. The germline V and J ends were trimmed by 0 bases and 1 base, with 10 bases remaining between them. CDR3: CSAREGPFSYEQYF. CDR3 coding DNA: TGCAGTGCTAGAGAGGGTCCCTTTTCCTACGAGCAGTACTTC.

V gene TRBV19 combines with J gene TRBJ2-2; D is ambiguous. Germline-derived CDR1 and CDR2 are LNHDA and SQIVND (reference sequence). The CDR3 consists of 14 residues. V was trimmed by 7 bases and J by 6 bases, leaving 15 bases between them. The CDR3 bases are TGTGCCAGTACCCACCCCTACTACCCCGGGGAGCTGTTTTTT. This translates into CASTHPYYPGELFF.

This clonotype was seen a handful of times. In DNA, the CDR3 is TGTGCCACCAGTGACGCGGGCTTTCAGCCCCAGCATTTT. Translating gives CATSDAGFQPQHF. This sequence joins TRBV24-1 and TRBJ1-5; D remains unclear. This CDR3 comprises 13 residues. Trimming took 4 bases from V and 6 from J, leaving 9 bases between them. CDR1 is KGHDR and CDR2 is SFDVKD in the germline V gene.